The next 7 T cell receptor beta chains were all read from a single sample in a study of Ad26.COV2.S vaccination and SARS-CoV-2 variants. Clones were read by immunoSEQ multiplex PCR, and TCRdb kept only the in-frame ones, dropping some. The table lists 350,000 to 500,000 clones, roughly 88% of them singletons. As to treatment: some 20 received Ad26.COV2.S at low or high dose, single or two shots; 5 received placebo; per-sample allocation not given. Day 63 following the first vaccine or placebo injection was when the samples were taken. The source was peripheral blood, collected in a trial of Ad26.COV2.S vaccine versus placebo. The receptors here all came from a person aged 18-60 years who received the Ad26.COV2.S COVID-19 vaccine or a placebo.

This clone has only one observation. V gene TRBV29-1 combines with J gene TRBJ2-1; 11 bases are shared with TRBD2. In germline, CDR1 is SQVTM, CDR2 ANQGSEA. The V gene end was trimmed by 4 bases and the J gene end by 10 bases; junction bases not matched to a gene: 3. CDR3 length: 12 residues. The CDR3 protein is CSVGLAGNEQFF. The CDR3 DNA is TGCAGCGTTGGACTAGCGGGGAACGAGCAGTTCTTC.

V usage is TRBV28 and J usage is TRBJ2-4; TRBD1 matches 8 bases. The CDR3 loop spans 17 amino acids. The V and J ends lost 6 bases and 0 bases, in that order; junction bases with no gene match: 10. The V gene's germline CDR1 is MDHEN and CDR2 SYDVKM. This CDR3 is CASRCPGQVLAKNIQYF. The CDR3 DNA is TGTGCCAGCAGGTGCCCGGGACAGGTACTAGCCAAAAACATTCAGTACTTC.

This rearrangement joins TRBV10-3 to TRBJ2-5; 11 bases map to TRBD2. J was trimmed by 5 bases and V by 3 bases; bases with no gene match: 11. Germline V gives CDR1 ENHRY, CDR2 SYGVKD. CDR3 length: 17 amino acids. CDR3: CAISDPPSGRRSETQYF. CDR3 nucleotides: TGTGCCATCAGTGACCCTCCTAGCGGGAGGAGGAGCGAGACCCAGTACTTC.

The V gene is TRBV20-1, the J gene TRBJ2-2; D remains unclear. The CDR3 is 12 residues long. V shed 3 bases and J shed 5 bases, with 7 bases lying between them. Looked up from germline, CDR1 is DFQATT and CDR2 is SNEGSKA (reference sequence). The CDR3 DNA reads as TGCAGTGCTAGTTCGGATACCGGGGAGCTGTTTTTT. Translated: CSASSDTGELFF.

V is TRBV27 and J is TRBJ2-7; D could derive from TRBD1 or TRBD2 (5 bases each). Trimming removed 5 bases at V and 4 bases at J, with 15 bases between. This CDR3 is built from 14 residues. Germline CDR1 is MNHEY and CDR2 is SMNVEV (reference sequence). The CDR3 sequence: CASSTRDDKYEQYF. Here the CDR3 DNA reads TGTGCCAGCAGTACCCGGGACGACAAATACGAGCAGTACTTC.

The chain combines TRBV27 with TRBJ1-3; tentatively, D is TRBD1 (6 bases). Trimming pared 9 bases from V and 6 bases from J, leaving 18 bases between. This CDR3 contains 14 residues. In germline, CDR1 is MNHEY, CDR2 SMNVEV (reference sequence). For the CDR3, the DNA is TGTGCCAGGCCGCGCAGGGGTATAATAAACACCATATATTTT. It is translated as CARPRRGIINTIYF.

The rearrangement links TRBV4-2 to TRBJ1-2; D gene uncertain. The CDR3 length is 13 residues. The V gene's germline CDR1 is LGHNA and CDR2 YNFKEQ. V shed 0 bases and J shed 3 bases, with 5 bases lying between them. CDR3 amino acids: CASSQDRDYGYTF. The CDR3 bases are TGTGCCAGCAGCCAAGATAGGGACTATGGCTACACCTTC.